A single sample is the source of the 30 T cell receptor beta chains below, sequenced in a study of blood T cell repertoires in COVID-19. The assay was immunoSEQ multiplex PCR, and TCRdb's table has in-frame clones only and misses some. The sample has 30,000 to 40,000 clones, around 88% seen once. The source material was peripheral blood. The receptors were sampled from a human donor in a cohort sampled during active COVID-19.

The V and J genes are TRBV6-5 and TRBJ1-5, with TRBD1 matching 10 bases. The CDR3 has 13 residues. With 8 bases clipped from V and 5 bases from J, the junction kept 3 bases outside the gene matches. CDR1 and CDR2 from the germline V gene are MNHEY and SVGAGI. The CDR3 loop reads CASGGQGYQPQHF. The CDR3 bases are TGTGCCAGCGGGGGACAGGGGTATCAGCCCCAGCATTTT.

The chain links TRBV7-2 to TRBJ2-5; D not certain. Germline V gives CDR1 SGHTA, CDR2 FQGNSA. This CDR3 is 13 amino acids long. The germline V and J ends were trimmed by 5 bases and 4 bases, with 11 bases remaining between them. The CDR3 region has the DNA TGTGCCAGCAGCCCACAATTTGGAGAGACCCAGTACTTC. Encoded protein: CASSPQFGETQYF. Supplemented by reference TRBV7-2 and TRBJ2-5, the full variable domain reads GAGVSQSPSNKVTEKGKDVELRCDPISGHTALYWYRQSLGQGLEFLIYFQGNSAPDKSGLPSDRFSAERTGGSVSTLTIQRTQQEDSAVYLCASSPQFGETQYFGPGTRLLVL.

V usage is TRBV7-9 and J usage is TRBJ1-2; no firm D call. From germline, CDR1 is SEHNR and CDR2 FQNEAQ (reference sequence). Trimming pared 3 bases from V and 0 bases from J, leaving 11 bases between. The CDR3 runs to 15 residues. The CDR3 sequence is CASSFSGSPNYGYTF. The CDR3 DNA reads TGTGCCAGCAGCTTTTCGGGGAGCCCTAACTATGGCTACACCTTC.

The V gene is TRBV7-7, the J gene TRBJ1-3; possibly TRBD1 for D (5 bases). The germline V and J ends were trimmed by 5 bases and 0 bases, with 14 bases remaining between them. The CDR3 length is 16 residues. Germline V gives CDR1 SSHAT, CDR2 FNYEAQ (reference sequence). The CDR3 reads CASSPLGLGSGNTIYF. The CDR3 DNA reads TGTGCCAGCAGCCCCCTGGGGCTGGGCTCTGGAAACACCATATATTTT.

The CDR3 spells CSVIPDSSYEQYF. CDR3 DNA: TGCAGCGTTATACCCGACAGCTCCTACGAGCAGTACTTC. V and J are TRBV29-1 and TRBJ2-7; TRBD1 might be the D (5 bases). Germline CDR1 is SQVTM and CDR2 is ANQGSEA. This CDR3 contains 13 residues. Trimming took 5 bases from V and 0 from J, leaving 11 bases between them.

The chain links TRBV6-5 to TRBJ2-7; perhaps TRBD1 as D (6 bases). The CDR3 loop spans 14 amino acids. Trimming pared 0 bases from V and 2 bases from J, leaving 8 bases between. Germline V gene sequence: CDR1 MNHEY, CDR2 SVGAGI. CDR3 protein: CASSYSPGAYEQYF. The CDR3, as DNA: TGTGCCAGCAGTTACTCCCCAGGGGCCTACGAGCAGTACTTC.

Only a few counts were recorded for this clone. The chain links TRBV2 to TRBJ1-6; D might be TRBD1 (6 bases). This CDR3 region has 13 residues. The V end lost 7 bases, the J end lost 6 bases, and 10 bases lay between the germline ends. Germline V gives CDR1 SNHLY, CDR2 FYNNEI. Here the CDR3 reads CASNRVPNSPLHF. The CDR3 DNA is TGTGCCAGCAACAGGGTCCCTAATTCACCCCTCCACTTT.

This clone was detected only once. This sequence joins TRBV6-4 and TRBJ2-3; 8 nucleotides agree with TRBD1. Germline V gene lookup returns CDR1 MRHNA and CDR2 SNTAGT. V was clipped by 3 bases and J by 3 bases; unmatched bases: 2. The CDR3 runs 14 residues. The CDR3 region is CASSEGQETDTQYF. Written as DNA, the CDR3 is TGTGCCAGCAGTGAGGGACAGGAAACAGATACGCAGTATTTT.

This clone was counted a single time. The rearrangement uses TRBV19 and TRBJ1-2; the match to TRBD1 covers 10 bases. From germline, CDR1 is LNHDA and CDR2 SQIVND (reference sequence). V lost 6 bases to trimming and J lost 6 bases; unmatched junction nucleotides: 4. The CDR3 runs 13 residues. Written as DNA, the CDR3 is TGTGCCAGTAGCCGACAGGGGGCGGATGGCTACACCTTC. Its translation: CASSRQGADGYTF.

J is TRBJ2-3 and V is TRBV10-1; the match to TRBD1 covers 7 bases. CDR3 length: 15 amino acids. In germline, CDR1 is WNHNN, CDR2 SYGVQD (reference sequence). The ends lost 5 bases at V and 0 bases at J; junction bases unmatched: 5. The CDR3 spells CASSYGTESTDTQYF. The CDR3 DNA is TGCGCCAGCAGTTACGGGACAGAAAGCACAGATACGCAGTATTTT.

This clone showed up just a few times. The chain employs TRBV29-1 and TRBJ1-2, with 8 bases aligning to TRBD1. J gave up 8 bases and V 3 bases, and 8 bases lay outside the gene matches. CDR3 length: 13 amino acids. The germline V gene has CDR1 SQVTM and CDR2 ANQGSEA. The CDR3 DNA sequence: TGCAGCGTTGAGTCGGGACAGGCGGGAGGCTACACCTTC. Its protein is CSVESGQAGGYTF.

The V call is TRBV19, the J call TRBJ2-3; 10 bases fit TRBD2. This CDR3 has 15 residues. The J segment lost 0 bases and the V segment lost 4 bases, leaving 1 base of the junction unmatched. The germline V gene encodes CDR1 LNHDA and CDR2 SQIVND (reference sequence). The CDR3 here is CASSKLAGSTDTQYF. The CDR3 DNA is TGTGCCAGTAGTAAACTAGCGGGGAGCACAGATACGCAGTATTTT.

The V call is TRBV19, the J call TRBJ1-3, with 12 bases fitting TRBD1. Losses at the gene ends were 4 bases for V and 0 bases for J; bases not matched to a gene: 16. The V gene's germline CDR1 is LNHDA and CDR2 SQIVND (reference sequence). CDR3 size: 21 residues. Here the CDR3 DNA reads TGTGCCAGTAGTAATACCCTCGGTGCGGGACAGGGGGCTATCTCTGGAAACACCATATATTTT. This gives the protein CASSNTLGAGQGAISGNTIYF.

The V call is TRBV19, the J call TRBJ2-5; TRBD2 might be the D (5 bases). Germline V gene data show CDR1 as LNHDA and CDR2 as SQIVND (reference sequence). The CDR3 is 13 amino acids. V lost 5 bases to trimming and J lost 4 bases, with 11 bases between them. Here the CDR3 reads CASSPSLVETQYF. CDR3 bases: TGTGCCAGTAGTCCTAGCTTGGTAGAGACCCAGTACTTC.

The CDR3 region has the DNA TGTGCCAGCAGCCGGGGGAGAGGGGAGGATGAGCAGTTCTTC. Translating gives CASSRGRGEDEQFF. V usage is TRBV4-2 and J usage is TRBJ2-1, with D tentatively TRBD2 (6 bases). V was cut by 4 bases and J by 8 bases, with 15 bases left in between. Germline-derived CDR1 and CDR2 are LGHNA and YNFKEQ. The CDR3 has 14 residues.

The rearrangement joins TRBV9 to TRBJ1-4; D uncertain. The germline CDR1 and CDR2 sequences are SGDLS and YYNGEE. Trimming stripped 3 bases from V and 7 bases from J, with 16 bases between. The length of the CDR3 is 15 residues. CDR3 nucleotides: TGTGCCAGCAGCGAGGAGGGAGCGGGAAGTGAAAAACTGTTTTTT. It encodes CASSEEGAGSEKLFF.

The chain recombines TRBV24-1 with TRBJ2-1, with D maybe TRBD1 (5 bases). Germline V gene lookup returns CDR1 KGHDR and CDR2 SFDVKD. The CDR3 is 14 residues long. The V end lost 1 base, the J end lost 9 bases, and 12 bases lay between the germline ends. As DNA, the CDR3 is TGTGCCACCAGTGATTTTGGTAAGGGGCCTGAGCAGTTCTTC. Translation: CATSDFGKGPEQFF.

The J gene is TRBJ1-6, the V gene TRBV6-1; D call uncertain. CDR3 length: 12 residues. Trimming shortened V by 3 bases and J by 10 bases, and 7 bases separated the two germline ends. Per the germline V gene, CDR1 is MNHNS and CDR2 is SASEGT. The CDR3 DNA sequence: TGTGCCAGCAGTGATGCGGAATCACCCCTCCACTTT. It codes for CASSDAESPLHF.

The rearrangement joins TRBV11-2 to TRBJ2-3, with 8 positions matching TRBD2. The CDR3 totals 15 residues. CDR1 and CDR2 from the germline V gene are SGHAT and FQNNGV. V dropped 1 base and J dropped 4; count of bases not matched to a gene: 4. CDR3 coding DNA: TGTGCCAGCAGCTTAGCGGGGGGGCCGGCAGATACGCAGTATTTT. This sequence encodes CASSLAGGPADTQYF.

V usage is TRBV2 and J usage is TRBJ1-6, with D maybe TRBD1 (6 bases). CDR1 SNHLY and CDR2 FYNNEI come from the germline V gene. The CDR3 runs 13 residues. Trimming pared 4 bases from V and 12 bases from J, leaving 13 bases between. CDR3 DNA: TGTGCCAGCAGTGGGCGTAGGGGGTTACCCCTCCACTTT. This codes for CASSGRRGLPLHF.

V is TRBV28 and J is TRBJ2-2; 8 bases align to TRBD1. CDR1 is MDHEN and CDR2 is SYDVKM in the germline V gene. V trimming: 5 bases; J trimming: 2 bases; junction bases outside the gene matches: 4. The CDR3 contains 15 residues. The CDR3 loop is CASSRTGINTGELFF. DNA of the CDR3: TGTGCCAGCAGTCGGACAGGGATCAACACCGGGGAGCTGTTTTTT.

J is TRBJ1-1 and V is TRBV4-1, with a weak D call TRBD1 (5 bases). The germline V gene has CDR1 MGHRA and CDR2 YSYEKL. CDR3 length: 16 amino acids. V was cut by 0 bases and J by 3 bases, with 14 bases left in between. The CDR3: CASSQDLGHRYTEAFF. For the CDR3, the DNA is TGCGCCAGCAGCCAAGATCTAGGACACCGATACACTGAAGCTTTCTTT.

The V gene is TRBV7-9, the J gene TRBJ2-5, with 11 bases lining up with TRBD1. Germline V gene sequence: CDR1 SEHNR, CDR2 FQNEAQ (reference sequence). This CDR3 is 18 amino acids long. The ends lost 1 base at V and 5 bases at J; junction bases unmatched: 12. The CDR3 coding sequence is TGTGCCAGCAGCTTAGGATTGTCCGGACAGGGGGCGTCGGAGACCCAGTACTTC. Amino acids: CASSLGLSGQGASETQYF.

The chain uses TRBV7-2 and TRBJ2-7; tentatively, D is TRBD2 (6 bases). V was cut by 2 bases and J by 1 base, with 12 bases left in between. The CDR3 consists of 15 residues. CDR1 is SGHTA and CDR2 is FQGNSA in the germline V gene. The CDR3 reads CASSLSSGVSYEQYF. CDR3 sequence (DNA): TGTGCCAGCAGCTTATCGTCGGGAGTATCCTACGAGCAGTACTTC.

The V and J genes are TRBV5-1 and TRBJ1-1; a weak D match, TRBD1 (6 bases). This CDR3 is built from 18 residues. The germline V gene has CDR1 SGHRS and CDR2 YFSETQ. V lost 1 base, J lost 0 bases, and 19 bases lay in between. The CDR3 region is CASSLLGAPASMNTEAFF. The DNA for the CDR3 is TGCGCCAGCAGCTTGTTGGGGGCCCCAGCCTCCATGAACACTGAAGCTTTCTTT.

The chain carries TRBV5-6 and TRBJ2-5; 9 nucleotides line up with TRBD2. This CDR3 comprises 16 residues. Germline V gene sequence: CDR1 SGHDT, CDR2 YYEEEE. V gave up 1 base and J gave up 5 bases; unmatched junction bases: 9. The CDR3 reads CASSLSTLAGRETQYF. CDR3 nucleotides: TGTGCCAGCAGCTTGTCAACGCTAGCGGGGCGGGAGACCCAGTACTTC.

The rearrangement links TRBV15 to TRBJ2-7; 8 nucleotides agree with TRBD2. The V gene's germline CDR1 is LNHNV and CDR2 YYDKDF (reference sequence). There are 15 residues in the CDR3. Trimming at V came to 3 bases and at J to 4 bases, leaving 8 bases not matched to a gene. The CDR3 nucleotides are TGTGCCACCAGCAGTGATCGGGAGGGCCAGTACGAGCAGTACTTC. Protein: CATSSDREGQYEQYF.

The CDR3: CASSPRGVLAGGGEQFF. In nucleotides, the CDR3 is TGTGCCAGCAGCCCTCGCGGAGTACTAGCGGGAGGAGGAGAGCAGTTCTTC. This chain links TRBV14 with TRBJ2-1, with TRBD2 matching 12 bases. Germline CDR1 is SGHDN and CDR2 is FVKESK. CDR3 length: 17 residues. After removal of 4 bases from V and 10 bases from J, the junction contained 14 bases not matched to a gene.

V gene TRBV7-2 combines with J gene TRBJ2-1; 8 nucleotides agree with TRBD2. The CDR3 is 15 amino acids. The germline V gene encodes CDR1 SGHTA and CDR2 FQGNSA. J gave up 0 bases and V 7 bases, and 5 bases lay outside the gene matches. DNA of the CDR3: TGTGCCAGCACCCCAAGCGGGAGCTCCTACAATGAGCAGTTCTTC. It specifies CASTPSGSSYNEQFF.

The chain combines TRBV13 with TRBJ2-3, with 9 bases aligning to TRBD2. The length of the CDR3 is 18 residues. Germline V gives CDR1 PRHDT, CDR2 FYEKMQ (reference sequence). Trimming at V came to 5 bases and at J to 3 bases, leaving 15 bases not matched to a gene. CDR3 region: CASSQASGMTHLTDTQYF. CDR3 sequence (DNA): TGTGCCAGCAGCCAGGCTAGCGGGATGACTCACTTGACAGATACGCAGTATTTT.